Below are 28 T cell receptor beta chains sequenced from a single sample in a study of shared clonotypes between healthy human individuals. Sequencing was performed with immunoSEQ multiplex PCR; in TCRdb, only in-frame clones are kept and a portion is missing. The sample has around 2.3 million clones; under 97% are singletons. Sequencing input: naive CD4+ T cells sorted from blood. The sample's subset: CD45RA+ positively selected. These receptors were obtained from a man in his late teens or twenties in good health.

This clone was seen once. This rearrangement joins TRBV18 to TRBJ1-6, with 12 bases aligning to TRBD1. This CDR3 comprises 16 residues. V shed 3 bases, J shed 9 bases, and the junction held 6 bases outside the gene matches. In germline, CDR1 is KGHSH, CDR2 LQKENI. The CDR3 is CASSPGQGAVGSPLHF. In DNA, the CDR3 is TGTGCCAGCTCACCGGGACAGGGGGCGGTCGGTTCACCCCTCCACTTT.

V and J are TRBV18 and TRBJ2-1; 10 nucleotides align to TRBD2. The CDR3 length is 16 residues. Unmatched junction bases numbered 11, after V lost 3 bases and J lost 9 bases. Germline V gives CDR1 KGHSH, CDR2 LQKENI. The CDR3 nucleotides read TGTGCCAGCTCACCCCCAACTAGCGGGAACGGGGGTGAGCAGTTCTTC. Its translation is CASSPPTSGNGGEQFF.

The V gene is TRBV19, the J gene TRBJ1-4, with D possibly TRBD1 on 5 matching bases. Germline values: CDR1 LNHDA, CDR2 SQIVND (reference sequence). The CDR3 has 16 amino acids. Deletions cut 1 base from V and 7 bases from J, with 16 bases between. The CDR3 bases are TGTGCCAGTAGTATAGTTAACCCAGGGAGAGGTGAAAAACTGTTTTTT. This gives the protein CASSIVNPGRGEKLFF.

The chain uses TRBV4-1 and TRBJ1-4; TRBD1 agrees at 7 bases. The length of the CDR3 is 15 residues. Germline V gives CDR1 MGHRA, CDR2 YSYEKL. V lost 1 base and J lost 7; bases outside the gene matches: 6. The CDR3 nucleotides are TGCGCCAGCAGCCAAGTGAGGACAGGCCCTGAAAAACTGTTTTTT. Translation: CASSQVRTGPEKLFF.

In the case of this clone: The same CDR3 arises from other DNA sequences in this sample as well. The V and J genes are TRBV18 and TRBJ2-2, with D perhaps matching TRBD1 (5 bases). The germline V gene has CDR1 KGHSH and CDR2 LQKENI. V lost 3 bases, J lost 0 bases, and 8 bases lay in between. This CDR3 spans 15 amino acids. This CDR3 reads CASSPGQANTGELFF. CDR3 in DNA: TGTGCCAGCTCACCGGGGCAAGCGAACACCGGGGAGCTGTTTTTT.

On this clone: The same CDR3 is also encoded by other DNA sequences in this sample. The CDR3 sequence is CASSQVGGQETQYF. DNA of the CDR3: TGCGCCAGCAGCCAAGTTGGGGGGCAAGAGACCCAGTACTTC. This chain connects TRBV4-1 to TRBJ2-5, with TRBD2 as a possible D gene (6 bases). Germline loops: CDR1 MGHRA, CDR2 YSYEKL. The CDR3 is 14 amino acids. Trimming pared 1 base from V and 2 bases from J, leaving 8 bases between.

The chain combines TRBV30 with TRBJ1-4, with D unresolved. V dropped 6 bases and J dropped 5 bases, with 13 bases sitting between them. The V gene's germline CDR1 is GTSNPN and CDR2 SVGIG (reference sequence). CDR3 length equals 13 residues. The CDR3 protein is CACHPGVNEKLFF. The CDR3 DNA reads TGTGCCTGCCACCCGGGCGTGAATGAAAAACTGTTTTTT. The complete variable domain, with remaining parts taken from reference TRBV30 and TRBJ1-4, reads SQTIHQWPATLVQPVGSPLSLECTVEGTSNPNLYWYRQAAGRGLQLLFYSVGIGQISSEVPQNLSASRPQDRQFILSSKKLLLSDSGFYLCACHPGVNEKLFFGSGTQLSVL.

This rearrangement joins TRBV6-1 to TRBJ1-5; a weak D match, TRBD1 (6 bases). This CDR3 region has 13 residues. Germline values: CDR1 MNHNS, CDR2 SASEGT. The germline V and J ends were trimmed by 7 bases and 5 bases, with 12 bases remaining between them. CDR3 region: CASNGGADQPQHF. In DNA, the CDR3 is TGTGCCAGCAATGGGGGGGCGGATCAGCCCCAGCATTTT.

The chain uses TRBV5-1 and TRBJ2-3; D unresolved. V was trimmed by 0 bases and J by 4 bases, leaving 9 bases between them. Germline CDR1 is SGHRS and CDR2 is YFSETQ. The CDR3 sequence is 14 residues long. CDR3 bases: TGCGCCAGCAGCTTGGTAGTGACGGCAGATACGCAGTATTTT. This sequence encodes CASSLVVTADTQYF.

A remark on this clone: The same CDR3 arises from other DNA sequences in this sample as well. This chain uses TRBV6-1 with TRBJ2-3; no reliable D call. Per the germline V gene, CDR1 is MNHNS and CDR2 is SASEGT. Trimming shortened V by 1 base and J by 3 bases, and 2 bases separated the two germline ends. The CDR3 is 12 amino acids. The CDR3 loop is CASSEGTDTQYF. The CDR3 coding sequence is TGTGCCAGCAGTGAAGGGACAGATACGCAGTATTTT.

V usage is TRBV11-2 and J usage is TRBJ1-4, with 7 bases aligning to TRBD1. With 5 bases clipped from V and 4 bases from J, the junction kept 4 bases outside the gene matches. This CDR3 region has 14 residues. CDR1 and CDR2 from the germline V gene are SGHAT and FQNNGV. The CDR3 nucleotides read TGTGCCAGCAGCCAAGACAGGGTTAATGAAAAACTGTTTTTT. Translated: CASSQDRVNEKLFF.

The V and J genes are TRBV19 and TRBJ2-7, with 8 bases aligning to TRBD1. Germline V CDR1 and CDR2: LNHDA, SQIVND (reference sequence). This CDR3 has 14 residues. Trimming cost V 6 bases and J 0 bases; bases outside gene matches: 4. The CDR3 DNA sequence: TGTGCCAGTAGAGATACAGGGGGCTCCTACGAGCAGTACTTC. Amino acids: CASRDTGGSYEQYF.

The chain uses TRBV30 and TRBJ2-3; 11 nucleotides match TRBD2. V lost 4 bases, J lost 6 bases, and 9 bases stayed unmatched. From germline, CDR1 is GTSNPN and CDR2 SVGIG (reference sequence). The CDR3 spans 15 residues. The CDR3 sequence is CAWTVAGGLGDTQYF. The CDR3, as DNA: TGTGCCTGGACGGTAGCGGGAGGGCTTGGGGATACGCAGTATTTT.

The chain employs TRBV6-1 and TRBJ2-1, with TRBD1 as a possible D gene (5 bases). The CDR3 is 13 residues long. Per the germline V gene, CDR1 is MNHNS and CDR2 is SASEGT. Trimming pared 8 bases from V and 4 bases from J, leaving 12 bases between. The CDR3 region is CASGATRYNEQFF. Written as DNA, the CDR3 is TGTGCCAGCGGGGCCACCAGATACAATGAGCAGTTCTTC.

The gene calls are TRBV6-5 and TRBJ2-7; TRBD1 matches 9 bases. Trimming cost V 5 bases and J 2 bases; bases outside gene matches: 7. Germline V gene data show CDR1 as MNHEY and CDR2 as SVGAGI. The CDR3 spans 15 residues. DNA for the CDR3: TGTGCCAGCAGTCCCTGGGACAGGGCTCCCTACGAGCAGTACTTC. Protein sequence: CASSPWDRAPYEQYF.

Note on this clone: Other DNA sequences in the same sample also yield this CDR3. The chain couples TRBV5-4 to TRBJ1-1; D might be TRBD1 (6 bases). CDR1 is SGHNT, CDR2 YYREEE, per germline (reference sequence). This CDR3 spans 13 amino acids. Trimming removed 4 bases from V and 1 base from J, with 8 bases in between. This CDR3 reads CASSPQGNTEAFF. The CDR3 DNA follows: TGTGCCAGCAGCCCACAGGGGAACACTGAAGCTTTCTTT.

The chain combines TRBV6-1 with TRBJ2-1; TRBD1 agrees at 7 bases. The germline CDR1 and CDR2 sequences are MNHNS and SASEGT. This CDR3 contains 14 residues. With V trimmed by 8 bases and J by 4 bases, 8 bases remained unmatched. The CDR3 DNA reads as TGTGCCAGCCGCCCGGGACAGAAATACAATGAGCAGTTCTTC. It yields the protein CASRPGQKYNEQFF.

The rearrangement uses TRBV11-2 and TRBJ2-3; TRBD2 is a possible D gene (5 bases). The length of the CDR3 is 17 residues. Trimming removed 5 bases from V and 4 bases from J, with 22 bases in between. Germline V gene data show CDR1 as SGHAT and CDR2 as FQNNGV. DNA of the CDR3: TGTGCCAGCAGCCCTAGCCTCCGGGTCAGACGGGCAGATACGCAGTATTTT. It translates to CASSPSLRVRRADTQYF.

The J gene is TRBJ2-7, the V gene TRBV6-5; a weak D match, TRBD1 (5 bases). Germline CDR1 and CDR2: MNHEY and SVGAGI. The V and J ends lost 5 bases and 3 bases respectively, with 14 bases between them. The CDR3 has 14 amino acids. The CDR3 reads CASSRRQLFYEQYF. In DNA, the CDR3 is TGTGCCAGCAGTCGTCGACAGCTCTTCTACGAGCAGTACTTC.

The chain is built from TRBV11-2 and TRBJ2-7; TRBD2 aligns across 7 bases. The V gene's germline CDR1 is SGHAT and CDR2 FQNNGV. The V gene end was trimmed by 5 bases and the J gene end by 5 bases; junction bases not matched to a gene: 9. There are 14 residues in the CDR3. The CDR3 reads CASSRTRTEDEQYF. CDR3 in DNA: TGTGCCAGCAGCCGGACTAGGACTGAGGACGAGCAGTACTTC.

Regarding this clone: Other DNA sequences in this sample translate to the same CDR3. V is TRBV30 and J is TRBJ2-5; the D is unclear. The V gene's germline CDR1 is GTSNPN and CDR2 SVGIG (reference sequence). V was shortened by 5 bases and J by 4 bases, with 8 bases between the two germline ends. The CDR3 loop spans 11 amino acids. CDR3 DNA sequence: TGTGCCTGGGGAACCCGAGAGACCCAGTACTTC. Protein: CAWGTRETQYF.

The gene calls are TRBV28 and TRBJ2-5; the D gene is possibly TRBD1 (6 bases). This CDR3 spans 13 amino acids. V lost 4 bases and J 0 bases, leaving 6 bases between the germline ends. From germline, CDR1 is MDHEN and CDR2 SYDVKM. CDR3 sequence: CASSSGDQETQYF. DNA of the CDR3: TGTGCCAGCAGTTCAGGGGACCAAGAGACCCAGTACTTC.

The gene calls are TRBV6-5 and TRBJ2-2; D unclear. The CDR3 totals 13 residues. Germline-derived CDR1 and CDR2 are MNHEY and SVGAGI. The V end was cut by 7 bases, the J end by 3 bases, with 9 bases between. CDR3 in amino acids: CASKRGDTGELFF. The DNA of the CDR3 is TGTGCCAGCAAGCGTGGAGACACCGGGGAGCTGTTTTTT.

For the CDR3, the DNA is TGTGCCAGCAGTGAGACTAGCGTACAAGAGACCCAGTACTTC. This translates into CASSETSVQETQYF. The J gene is TRBJ2-5, the V gene TRBV2; 8 nucleotides line up with TRBD2. This CDR3 spans 14 amino acids. V dropped 3 bases and J dropped 2; count of bases not matched to a gene: 2. The germline V gene has CDR1 SNHLY and CDR2 FYNNEI.

Comments on this clone: Other DNA sequences within the sample encode an identical CDR3. The chain recombines TRBV29-1 with TRBJ2-5; possible D gene TRBD1, 6 bases. This CDR3 contains 11 residues. The V gene's germline CDR1 is SQVTM and CDR2 ANQGSEA. Trimming left V 5 bases short and J 5 bases short, with 9 bases between. The CDR3: CSVRTGETQYF. DNA for the CDR3: TGCAGCGTTCGTACAGGGGAGACCCAGTACTTC.

The chain combines TRBV7-9 with TRBJ2-7; 9 bases line up with TRBD2. CDR1 and CDR2 from the germline V gene are SEHNR and FQNEAQ (reference sequence). Trimming took 5 bases from V and 6 from J; bases not matched to a gene: 11. CDR3 length: 15 amino acids. The CDR3 sequence is CASSRLSVAGVEQYF. The CDR3 nucleotides read TGTGCCAGCAGCCGGTTGTCAGTAGCGGGAGTCGAGCAGTACTTC.

The chain carries TRBV7-9 and TRBJ2-7; no clear D. This CDR3 spans 11 amino acids. Germline loops: CDR1 SEHNR, CDR2 FQNEAQ (reference sequence). Trimming pared 4 bases from V and 3 bases from J, leaving 4 bases between. The CDR3 is CASSYHYEQYF. The CDR3 DNA is TGTGCCAGCAGCTACCACTACGAGCAGTACTTC.

With respect to this clone: One junction end does not reproduce the germline sequence, and a read error may be involved. The V call is TRBV18, the J call TRBJ1-4; D might be TRBD1 (6 bases). The CDR3 has 11 residues. Germline values: CDR1 KGHSH, CDR2 LQKENI. In nucleotides, the CDR3 is TGTGCCAGCTCACCATGGACAGACCCTGCTTTT. Its protein is CASSPWTDPAF.